This T cell receptor (gamma chain) was identified during a study of gamma-delta T cells after stem cell transplantation. TCRdb reran clone calling via CATT on the RT-PCR reads. The table includes more than 1,500 gamma-chain clones, roughly 18% detected once. The CDR3 runs to 13 residues. Trimming took 3 bases from V and 8 from J; bases not matched to a gene: 10. Germline V gene sequence: CDR1 VINAFY, CDR2 YDVSNSKD. This sequence was found in a human donor. It is not recorded whose cells these are; they may come from a transplant donor. The chain is built from TRGV5 and TRGJ1 or TRGJ2. The sequencing input was gamma-delta T cells. CDR3 bases: TGTGCCACCTGGGACGGTCCCAAGGATAAGAAACTCTTT. Its protein is CATWDGPKDKKLF.